The 11 T cell receptor beta chains listed next were all sequenced from one sample in a study of cytomegalovirus exposure and HLA in healthy donors (dated by TCRdb to the late 2010s). Library generation was performed with the immunoSEQ multiplex PCR assay. The multiplex PCR relied on a mix of 60 forward primers for TCR Vbeta segments and 13 reverse primers for TCR Jbeta segments. Not all clones reach the TCRdb copy of this immuneACCESS table, which keeps in-frame sequences only. Checked studies attribute under half of the gap to unresolved V genes and leave the rest unexplained. The sample profile shows 170,000 or so clones; around 84% of them were found once. Of the sample, around 6.6% is held by the ten largest clones. Sequenced sample: PBMCs. Every receptor here comes from a man aged 45 to 65 in good health and CMV-seropositive.

The chain couples TRBV7-9 to TRBJ2-5; D perhaps matches TRBD1 (6 bases). This CDR3 comprises 14 residues. Trimming left V 2 bases short and J 5 bases short, with 12 bases between. Germline-derived CDR1 and CDR2 are SEHNR and FQNEAQ (reference sequence). CDR3 DNA: TGTGCCAGCAGCTTACGGGGTGGGGGCGAGACCCAGTACTTC. It codes for CASSLRGGGETQYF.

This chain connects TRBV5-1 to TRBJ2-6, with D maybe TRBD1 (5 bases). Per germline, CDR1 SGHRS and CDR2 YFSETQ. Deletions cut 0 bases from V and 0 bases from J, with 13 bases between. CDR3 length equals 18 residues. In nucleotides, the CDR3 is TGCGCCAGCAGCTTGGTGGGCAGGGATAGCTCTGGGGCCAACGTCCTGACTTTC. This translates into CASSLVGRDSSGANVLTF.

J is TRBJ2-2 and V is TRBV10-2, with 11 bases that match TRBD1. J was trimmed by 0 bases and V by 2 bases; bases with no gene match: 2. Per the germline V gene, CDR1 is WSHSY and CDR2 is SAAADI. This CDR3 is built from 17 residues. In DNA form, the CDR3 reads TGCGCCAGCAGTGAGAAGGGACAGGGGGCGAACACCGGGGAGCTGTTTTTT. Amino acid sequence: CASSEKGQGANTGELFF.

This clone was observed once. The rearrangement uses TRBV6-5 and TRBJ1-2, with a possible D match to TRBD1 (6 bases). Germline assignment: CDR1 MNHEY and CDR2 SVGAGI. V shed 2 bases and J shed 3 bases, with 13 bases lying between them. This CDR3 contains 15 residues. CDR3 protein: CASSYGAGDDYGYTF. CDR3 bases: TGTGCCAGCAGTTACGGGGCAGGGGACGACTATGGCTACACCTTC.

The V and J genes are TRBV18 and TRBJ1-2; no reliable D call. The CDR3 contains 14 residues. CDR1 is KGHSH, CDR2 LQKENI, per germline. V lost 6 bases, J lost 3 bases, and 14 bases lay in between. For the CDR3, the DNA is TGTGCCAGCTCCCCGGGTCCTTGGGACTATGGCTACACCTTC. This translates into CASSPGPWDYGYTF.

V gene TRBV29-1 combines with J gene TRBJ2-1; D gene ambiguous. This CDR3 region has 13 residues. V lost 4 bases and J 6 bases, leaving 13 bases between the germline ends. Germline V gene sequence: CDR1 SQVTM, CDR2 ANQGSEA. Here the CDR3 reads CSVGGTLSNEQFF. In DNA form, the CDR3 reads TGCAGCGTTGGCGGAACGCTTAGCAATGAGCAGTTCTTC.

The CDR3 spells CASSERRDSDQFF. The CDR3 DNA sequence: TGTGCCAGCAGTGAGAGAAGGGACAGTGACCAGTTCTTC. This chain uses TRBV6-4 with TRBJ2-1; 7 nucleotides line up with TRBD1. The CDR3 is 13 residues long. In germline, CDR1 is MRHNA, CDR2 SNTAGT. V lost 3 bases and J lost 13; bases outside the gene matches: 9.

The genes are TRBV2 and TRBJ2-5; the D gene is possibly TRBD2 (6 bases). The CDR3 is made up of 14 amino acids. V was pared by 5 bases and J by 1 base, with 11 bases between. Germline-derived CDR1 and CDR2 are SNHLY and FYNNEI. This chain's CDR3 is CASSTGTLQETQYF. CDR3 in DNA: TGTGCCAGCAGTACCGGGACTCTCCAAGAGACCCAGTACTTC.

J is TRBJ1-4 and V is TRBV7-5; no check of the table's D call, TRBD1, against the DNA was made. TRBV7-5 is a recognized pseudogene. This CDR3 spans 16 amino acids. The CDR3 reads CARSLVGTGVPGELFF. DNA of the CDR3: TGTGCCAGAAGCTTAGTAGGGACAGGGGTCCCCGGTGAACTGTTTTTT.

The rearrangement uses TRBV2 and TRBJ2-7, with D possibly being TRBD1 (6 bases). This CDR3 contains 14 residues. V lost 7 bases, J lost 4 bases, and 17 bases lay in between. Germline assignment: CDR1 SNHLY and CDR2 FYNNEI. This chain's CDR3 is CASTRDIATYEQYF. CDR3 nucleotides: TGTGCCAGCACCCGGGACATCGCCACTTACGAGCAGTACTTC. Drawing the rest from reference TRBV2 and TRBJ2-7, the complete variable domain is EPEVTQTPSHQVTQMGQEVILRCVPISNHLYFYWYRQILGQKVEFLVSFYNNEISEKSEIFDDQFSVERPDGSNFTLKIRSTKLEDSAMYFCASTRDIATYEQYFGPGTRLTVT.

This clone appeared a few times. V gene TRBV4-1 combines with J gene TRBJ2-5, with 10 nucleotides matching TRBD2. Trimming removed 2 bases from V and 4 bases from J; junction bases left unmatched: 4. Looked up from germline, CDR1 is MGHRA and CDR2 is YSYEKL. CDR3 length: 15 residues. CDR3 sequence reads: CASSQPRLAGETQYF. CDR3 nucleotide sequence: TGCGCCAGCAGCCAACCTCGACTAGCGGGAGAGACCCAGTACTTC.